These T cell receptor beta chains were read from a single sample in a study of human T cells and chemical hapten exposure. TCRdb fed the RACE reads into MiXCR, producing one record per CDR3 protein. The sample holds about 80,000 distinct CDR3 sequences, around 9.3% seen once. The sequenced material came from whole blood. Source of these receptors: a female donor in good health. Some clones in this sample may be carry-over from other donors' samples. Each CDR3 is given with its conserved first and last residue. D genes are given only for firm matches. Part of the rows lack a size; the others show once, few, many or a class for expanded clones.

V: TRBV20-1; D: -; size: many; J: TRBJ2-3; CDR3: CSASPTSYVTDTQYF; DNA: TGCAGTGCTAGCCCAACTAGCTATGTCACAGATACGCAGTATTTT
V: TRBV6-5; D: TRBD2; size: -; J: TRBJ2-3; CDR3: CASSYGAGGRDTQYF; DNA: TGTGCCAGCAGTTACGGGGCGGGGGGACGAGATACGCAGTATTTT
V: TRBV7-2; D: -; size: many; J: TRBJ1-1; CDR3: CASLLARGGGTAFF; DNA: TGTGCCAGCTTACTAGCCCGGGGGGGAGGAACAGCTTTCTTT
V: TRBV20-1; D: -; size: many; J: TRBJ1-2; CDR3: CSARDQRDYGYTF; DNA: TGCAGTGCTAGAGATCAGAGGGACTATGGCTACACCTTC
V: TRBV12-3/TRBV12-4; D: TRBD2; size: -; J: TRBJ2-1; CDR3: CASRPLAGDNEQFF; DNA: TGTGCCAGCAGGCCCCTAGCGGGGGACAATGAGCAGTTCTTC
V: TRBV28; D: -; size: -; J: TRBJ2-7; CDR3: CASSLPPSLSYEQYF; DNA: TGTGCCAGCAGTTTGCCACCTTCCCTCTCCTACGAGCAGTACTTC
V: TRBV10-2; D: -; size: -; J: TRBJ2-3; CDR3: CASSELGGGNADTQYF; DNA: TGCGCCAGCAGTGAGTTGGGGGGCGGCAACGCAGATACGCAGTATTTT
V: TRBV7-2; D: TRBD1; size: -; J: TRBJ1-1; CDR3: CASSLDRGNTEAFF; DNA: TGTGCCAGCAGCTTAGACAGGGGGAACACTGAAGCTTTCTTT
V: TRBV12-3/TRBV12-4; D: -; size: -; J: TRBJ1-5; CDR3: CASSLSPFGNQPQHF; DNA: TGTGCCAGCAGTTTAAGCCCCTTTGGCAATCAGCCCCAGCATTTT
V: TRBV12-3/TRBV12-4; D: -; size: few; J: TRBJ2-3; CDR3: CASSFGGHRTDTQYF; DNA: TGTGCCAGCAGTTTCGGTGGGCACCGTACAGATACGCAGTATTTT
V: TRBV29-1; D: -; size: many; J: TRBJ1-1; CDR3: CSVGLPGSPGAFF; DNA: TGCAGCGTTGGGTTACCGGGCTCCCCGGGAGCTTTCTTT
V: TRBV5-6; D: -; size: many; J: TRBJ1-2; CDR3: CASSLRYGGAAANYGYTF; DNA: TGTGCCAGCAGCCTTCGCTATGGGGGCGCGGCGGCGAACTATGGCTACACCTTC
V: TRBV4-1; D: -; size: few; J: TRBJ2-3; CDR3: CASSQDPGVGFTDTQYF; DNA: TGCGCCAGCAGCCAAGATCCGGGGGTTGGATTCACAGATACGCAGTATTTT
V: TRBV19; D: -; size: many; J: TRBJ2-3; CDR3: CATGGSTDTQYF; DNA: TGTGCCACGGGCGGGAGCACAGATACGCAGTATTTT
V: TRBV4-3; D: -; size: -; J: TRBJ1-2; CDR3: CASSQEEGYGHGYTF; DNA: TGCGCCAGCAGCCAAGAAGAAGGGTACGGTCATGGCTACACCTTC
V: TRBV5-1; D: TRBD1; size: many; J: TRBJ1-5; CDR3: CASSSDRDQPQHF; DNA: TGCGCCAGCAGCTCTGACAGGGATCAGCCCCAGCATTTT
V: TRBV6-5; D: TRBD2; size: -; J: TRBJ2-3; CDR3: CASSYGTSGGADTQYF; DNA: TGTGCCAGCAGTTACGGGACTAGCGGGGGTGCAGATACGCAGTATTTT
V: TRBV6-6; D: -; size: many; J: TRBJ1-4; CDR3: CASSYTMSGGWEKLFF; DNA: TGTGCCAGCAGTTACACCATGTCTGGGGGTTGGGAAAAACTGTTTTTT
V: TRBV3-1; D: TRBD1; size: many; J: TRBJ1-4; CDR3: CASSQYRDRGEKLFF; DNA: TGTGCCAGCAGCCAGTACCGGGACAGGGGGGAAAAACTGTTTTTT
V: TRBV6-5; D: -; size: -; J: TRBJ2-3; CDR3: CASSYISSAGRADTQYF; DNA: TGTGCCAGCAGTTACATATCCAGTGCAGGGAGAGCAGATACGCAGTATTTT
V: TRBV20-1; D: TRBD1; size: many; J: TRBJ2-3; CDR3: CSASLGTGITDTQYF; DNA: TGCAGTGCTAGCCTAGGGACAGGGATCACAGATACGCAGTATTTT
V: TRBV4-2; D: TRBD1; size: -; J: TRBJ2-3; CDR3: CASKGQPSTDTQYF; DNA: TGTGCCAGCAAGGGACAGCCCAGCACAGATACGCAGTATTTT
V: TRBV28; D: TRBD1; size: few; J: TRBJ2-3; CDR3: CASSFVQGAMEHTDTQYF; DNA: TGTGCCAGCAGTTTTGTACAGGGGGCTATGGAGCACACAGATACGCAGTATTTT
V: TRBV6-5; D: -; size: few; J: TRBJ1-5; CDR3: CASSYDRDQPQHF; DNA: TGTGCCAGCAGTTACGATAGAGATCAGCCCCAGCATTTT